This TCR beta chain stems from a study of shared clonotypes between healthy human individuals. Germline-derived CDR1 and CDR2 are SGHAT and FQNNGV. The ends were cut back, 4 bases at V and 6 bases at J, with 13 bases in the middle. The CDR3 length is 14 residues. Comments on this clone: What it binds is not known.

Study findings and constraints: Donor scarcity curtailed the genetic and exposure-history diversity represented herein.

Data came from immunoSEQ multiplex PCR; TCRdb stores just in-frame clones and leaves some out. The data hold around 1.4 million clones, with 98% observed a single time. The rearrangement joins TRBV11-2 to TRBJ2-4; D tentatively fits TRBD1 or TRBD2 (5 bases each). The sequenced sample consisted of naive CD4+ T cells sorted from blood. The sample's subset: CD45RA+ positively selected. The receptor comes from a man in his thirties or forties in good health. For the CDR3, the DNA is TGTGCCAGCAGCTCATCCGGGACGGGAAACATTCAGTACTTC. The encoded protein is CASSSSGTGNIQYF. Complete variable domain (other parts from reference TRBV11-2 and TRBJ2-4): EAGVAQSPRYKIIEKRQSVAFWCNPISGHATLYWYQQILGQGPKLLIQFQNNGVVDDSQLPKDRFSAERLKGVDSTLKIQPAKLEDSAVYLCASSSSGTGNIQYFGAGTRLSVL.